A single sample gave rise to the 14 T cell receptor beta chains below, sequenced in a study of long-term antiretroviral therapy in people with HIV. Assay version v3.0 of immunoSEQ was used, and it was run at survey level. TCRdb's table, derived via immunoSEQ multiplex PCR, lists solely in-frame clones and lacks some. The repertoire consists of around 15,000 clones, with about 85% occurring once and the leading ten covering 5.2%. The sample here was unsorted PBMCs, taken 0.5 years after starting antiretroviral therapy. Receptors originate from a woman aged 35 to 49 with HIV.

The chain is built from TRBV11-2 and TRBJ2-7; no clear D. The V gene's germline CDR1 is SGHAT and CDR2 FQNNGV. V dropped 5 bases and J dropped 0 bases, with 17 bases sitting between them. CDR3 length: 16 amino acids. The CDR3 nucleotides read TGTGCCAGCAGCCCGGACGCCCTTGGGTTCTCCTACGAGCAGTACTTC. It is translated as CASSPDALGFSYEQYF.

V usage is TRBV10-3 and J usage is TRBJ2-3; TRBD1 matches at 7 bases. The V and J ends lost 10 bases and 3 bases, in that order; junction bases with no gene match: 7. The CDR3 is made up of 13 amino acids. Germline values: CDR1 ENHRY, CDR2 SYGVKD. The CDR3 DNA follows: TGTGCCACCCAAACAGGGGAAACAGATACGCAGTATTTT. Protein product: CATQTGETDTQYF.

This clone was seen once. The chain has TRBV19 and TRBJ2-1; D may be TRBD2 (6 bases). The V gene lost 4 bases and the J gene lost 8 bases, with 12 bases spanning the gap. The CDR3 is 13 amino acids. The germline gives CDR1 LNHDA, CDR2 SQIVND (reference sequence). The CDR3 DNA reads TGTGCCAGTAGTAGAGAGGGAGGATATGAGCAGTTCTTC. Its translation is CASSREGGYEQFF.

V usage is TRBV21-1 and J usage is TRBJ2-7; the DNA was not compared with TRBD2, the D call given in the table. TRBV21-1 is given as a pseudogene. CDR3 length: 14 residues. The CDR3 is CASSKGGSSYEQYF. The CDR3 DNA is TGTGCCAGCAGCAAAGGCGGTAGCTCCTACGAGCAGTACTTC.

J is TRBJ2-5 and V is TRBV5-6; 8 positions match TRBD2. CDR1 is SGHDT and CDR2 is YYEEEE in the germline V gene. The CDR3 runs to 16 residues. The junction had 5 bases not matched to a gene; V was cut back by 1 base and J by 0 bases. CDR3: CASSLLASGYQETQYF. The CDR3 nucleotides read TGTGCCAGCAGCTTGTTGGCTAGCGGGTACCAAGAGACCCAGTACTTC. The whole variable domain, remainder taken from reference TRBV5-6 and TRBJ2-5, is DAGVTQSPTHLIKTRGQQVTLRCSPKSGHDTVSWYQQALGQGPQFIFQYYEEEERQRGNFPDRFSGHQFPNYSSELNVNALLLGDSALYLCASSLLASGYQETQYFGPGTRLLVL.

This sequence joins TRBV15 and TRBJ2-7; 8 nucleotides match TRBD2. Germline V gives CDR1 LNHNV, CDR2 YYDKDF (reference sequence). This CDR3 has 16 amino acids. The ends lost 4 bases at V and 3 bases at J; junction bases unmatched: 11. CDR3 in DNA: TGTGCCACCAGCACCGGGGGGGTAGGGTTTGGCTACGAGCAGTACTTC. Translating it yields CATSTGGVGFGYEQYF.

In its sample, this clone was seen once. This sequence joins TRBV4-1 and TRBJ2-3, with D possibly being TRBD2 (5 bases). CDR3 size: 16 residues. V was clipped by 1 base and J by 5 bases, with 16 bases between them. Per germline, CDR1 MGHRA and CDR2 YSYEKL. CDR3 loop: CASSQGPGMSRDTQYF. Written as DNA, the CDR3 is TGCGCCAGCAGCCAAGGCCCCGGGATGAGTCGAGATACGCAGTATTTT.

The rearrangement joins TRBV6-6 to TRBJ2-5, with D uncertain. CDR1 is MNHNY and CDR2 is SVGAGI in the germline V gene (reference sequence). CDR3 length equals 12 residues. V shed 6 bases and J shed 5 bases, with 10 bases lying between them. CDR3: CASSQVGETQYF. The CDR3 DNA sequence: TGTGCCAGCAGCCAGGTCGGGGAGACCCAGTACTTC.

The J gene is TRBJ1-2, the V gene TRBV14; D gene uncertain. The ends were cut back, 0 bases at V and 4 bases at J, with 6 bases in the middle. Germline CDR1 reads SGHDN; CDR2 reads FVKESK. This CDR3 spans 13 amino acids. The CDR3 spells CASSQDKSYGYTF. The DNA for the CDR3 is TGTGCCAGCAGCCAAGATAAAAGCTATGGCTACACCTTC. The full variable domain, in which reference TRBV14 and TRBJ1-2 provide the parts outside the CDR3, is EAGVTQFPSHSVIEKGQTVTLRCDPISGHDNLYWYRRVMGKEIKFLLHFVKESKQDESGMPNNRFLAERTGGTYSTLKVQPAELEDSGVYFCASSQDKSYGYTFGSGTRLTVV.

This clone was picked up one time. The V call is TRBV28, the J call TRBJ1-2; no clear D gene. V was shortened by 6 bases and J by 2 bases, with 7 bases between the two germline ends. This CDR3 is 12 amino acids long. Looked up from germline, CDR1 is MDHEN and CDR2 is SYDVKM. Here the CDR3 DNA reads TGTGCCAGCAGCTTCGGGAACTATGGCTACACCTTC. Protein product: CASSFGNYGYTF.

Written as DNA, the CDR3 is TGTGCCAGTAGGCGGCGGGAGGAAGATACGCAGTATTTT. This encodes CASRRREEDTQYF. The chain uses TRBV19 and TRBJ2-3; 8 bases map to TRBD2. The V segment lost 6 bases and the J segment 5 bases; nucleotides outside the gene matches: 4. The V gene's germline CDR1 is LNHDA and CDR2 SQIVND (reference sequence). CDR3 length: 13 amino acids.

This chain connects TRBV18 to TRBJ2-5, with no clear D. V lost 6 bases and J 5 bases, leaving 10 bases between the germline ends. CDR3 size: 12 residues. Germline assignment: CDR1 KGHSH and CDR2 LQKENI. Written as DNA, the CDR3 is TGTGCCAGCTCCAGGTCGCGGGAGACCCAGTACTTC. Translated, it gives CASSRSRETQYF.

The chain recombines TRBV2 with TRBJ2-2; D remains ambiguous. The CDR3 sequence is 14 residues long. Trimming removed 2 bases at V and 4 bases at J, with 8 bases between. Germline assignment: CDR1 SNHLY and CDR2 FYNNEI. The CDR3 region has the DNA TGTGCCAGCAGTGAAAATCAATGCACCGGGGAGCTGTTTTTT. Its translation is CASSENQCTGELFF.

The V gene is TRBV14, the J gene TRBJ2-2; D unclear. The CDR3 contains 12 residues. Germline CDR1 and CDR2: SGHDN and FVKESK. The V gene lost 0 bases and the J gene lost 7 bases, with 3 bases spanning the gap. The CDR3 here is CASSQDVGELFF. In nucleotides, the CDR3 is TGTGCCAGCAGCCAAGATGTCGGGGAGCTGTTTTTT.